This T cell receptor beta chain was captured in a study of cytomegalovirus exposure and HLA in healthy donors (dated by TCRdb to the late 2010s). Concerning the study at large: An earlier analysis of around 600 of the donors reported 250 to 300 Gb of sequence data and 100 million to 130 million unique TCR beta sequences from about 179 million T cells. About 280 gigabases of sequencing data and 70 million to 100 million unique TCR sequences made up an early release that covered 640 HLA-typed donors. Among the roughly 370 genotyped donors, around 81% belonged to the genetic ancestry cluster associated with self-reported Caucasian donors. The study aimed to test whether signatures of past pathogen exposure could be identified by cataloging public T cell receptors. Using immunosequencing, the study profiled T cell repertoires from roughly 650 subjects and related those repertoires to cytomegalovirus serostatus. Along with the approximately 620-subject first cohort, a separate validation cohort of over a hundred different subjects was used. High-throughput TCR immunosequencing, statistical association of individual TCRs with disease status, and machine learning were combined to predict cytomegalovirus infection status. To study patterns of TCR occurrence, a later analysis re-analyzed previously published TCR beta repertoires from around 660 donors and added high-resolution HLA genotyping. The later analysis used no new phenotypic data to find candidate immune exposures, relying instead on TCR beta sequences and their occurrence across donors. An earlier analysis of approximately 640 of the donors applied high-throughput TCR beta sequencing to assess whether each TCR beta V gene segment acted as functional or pseudogenic. Alongside the repertoire data, information on donor age, sex, ethnicity and CMV serostatus was compiled. In a later genetic analysis, genome-wide SNP genotypes for about 55% of the roughly 670 donors were used, and that subset was treated as a discovery cohort. All discovery cohort repertoires had been generated on a single sequencing platform. HLA typing covered class I and class II loci at four-digit resolution. Typing coverage differed by locus: A, B, C, DRB1 and DQB1 were typed in about 620-630 donors, DQA1 in 522, DPA1 in over 600, and DPB1 in 472. Because of strong linkage in the cohort, roughly five DR-DQ haplotypes were treated as single units for association and clustering. Among some 410 genotyped donors of the cohort, an average of about 240,000 unique TCR beta nucleotide sequences were sequenced per donor, around 20% of them non-productive.

Study-wide findings and limitations: Because counts were too low, 15 to 20 rarely observed V segments, including chromosome 9 orphons, were excluded from the earlier analysis of some 590 of the donors. A later genetic analysis reported fewer N-insertions in productive TCRs among donors in an Asian-associated ancestry cluster than the roughly 620-donor mean. The sequencing pipeline was judged likely to have produced a cluster of highly shared sequence variants as a technical artifact. For the cohort, immune exposure information was limited to CMV serostatus. Assigning TCR associations to individual alleles was difficult when HLA alleles, especially DR and DQ, strongly co-occurred. In a later genetic analysis, a missense DCLRE1C variant was associated with V-gene and J-gene trimming of TCR beta chains, and the association was replicated in an independent cohort. Only TCR beta chains were sequenced in this cohort, and the absence of alpha or paired-chain data limited detectable features. Roughly uniform sequencing depth across donors was assumed in presence/absence analyses, although this assumption may not hold. Because the 87-base-pair reads could not distinguish some IMGT-functional V segments, including TRBV6-2 and TRBV6-3, those segments were excluded. HLA typing was unavailable for some donors at each locus, so association tests used only the typed subset. A further reported finding was that TCR beta sequences accurately predicted the HLA-A and HLA-B alleles for most subjects in the first cohort. The authors suggested that the approach could potentially be generalized to other disease states and immunological phenotypes. In an earlier analysis of around 500 of the donors, most TCR beta V segments appeared in productive rearrangements about 87% or about 30% of the time, broadly matching IMGT annotations. According to a later analysis, parvovirus B19, influenza, CMV and Epstein-Barr virus appeared linked to several top co-occurrence clusters. Across donors, most TCR sequences were observed very rarely, whereas some public TCRs were present in many individuals. A total of about 150 TCR beta chains were listed by the study as associated with cytomegalovirus. In a later analysis, TCR association rates were found to vary across HLA loci, with the most associated TCRs seen for DRB1 alleles and the fewest for HLA-C alleles. A later analysis found that most CMV-associated TCR beta chains appeared HLA-restricted, with HLA associations seemingly driven largely by CMV exposure. In vitro tests confirmed that three of the cytomegalovirus-associated TCR beta chains recognize cytomegalovirus antigens. Specific HLA alleles were associated with over 15,000 TCR beta sequences at a false discovery rate of 0.05 in a later analysis. In a later analysis, HLA-associated TCR beta chains showed more clonal expansion and lower generation probabilities than non-associated chains that were equally common. The classifier was reported to diagnose cytomegalovirus status with high specificity and sensitivity in both the original and validation cohorts. Correlated functional status among segregating V segments might reflect linkage disequilibrium, but an unknown experimental factor could not be ruled out.

The cohort comprised some 680 healthy bone marrow donors. At the time of sampling, every cohort member was nominally healthy, though immune exposures that went unrecorded were likely present. The donor was CMV seropositive and belonged to the group of a few hundred seropositive cohort members. A peripheral blood sample was collected from each donor, and TCR beta sequencing was performed on peripheral blood mononuclear cells. Genomic DNA was extracted from the blood cell samples with the Qiagen DNeasy Blood Extraction Kit. About this clone itself: It has no known antigen specificity. The record has no base qualities; no much larger clone is one base away.

The germline V gene (reference sequence) provides CDR1 MNHNY and CDR2 SVGAGI. From the cysteine up to the phenylalanine, the CDR3 has a length of 14 residues. The entry retains the CDR3 DNA only, 42 bases that are in frame from base 1. Trimmed from V: 6 bases; trimmed from J: 2 bases; junction bases lacking a gene match: 4. Library preparation used the immunoSEQ multiplex PCR assay. For the multiplex PCR, a mixture combining 60 forward primers for TCR Vbeta segments and 13 reverse primers for TCR Jbeta segments was used. A multiplex PCR assay on genomic DNA amplified the CDR3 region of rearranged TCR beta genes. The amplified TCR beta libraries were sequenced on the Illumina HiSeq System as 87-base-pair reads. On the study's bioinformatics: A later analysis counted about 76 million unique TCR beta chains across the 666 repertoires, and roughly 9.9 million of these chains were shared by at least two donors. A nearest-neighbor algorithm error-corrected the raw reads and collapsed the reads into unique sequences, merging closely related sequences to remove PCR and sequencing errors. To assign V, D and J gene segments, CDR3 sequences were aligned to IMGT reference sequences. For a sequence to be retained, a match of at least six nucleotides was required to both a V gene segment and a J gene segment. A rearrangement counted as productive if the CDR3 had no stop codons and remained in frame with V and J, and every other rearrangement counted as non-productive. Following IMGT convention, CDR3 was defined as the stretch from the second conserved V-encoded cysteine to the conserved J-encoded phenylalanine. Sequences without an unambiguous match to a single V gene segment were excluded from the earlier analysis of 450 to 650 of the donors. In an earlier analysis of around 600 of the donors, V segments were called functional above 56.7% productive rearrangements and were called segregating when the between-donor standard deviation exceeded 5%. A statistical classification framework was built to diagnose cytomegalovirus status from the catalog of TCR beta chain sequences. V and J gene assignment, in a later analysis, came from comparing TCR nucleotide sequences with IMGT/GENE-DB human TR gene sequences. In a later analysis, CDR3 sequences and most-parsimonious VDJ recombination scenarios were assigned using the TCRdist pipeline. In a later analysis, every TCR beta chain was defined by the combination of its CDR3 amino acid sequence and its V-gene family, and reads without a unique V-gene family were dropped. To address suspected cross-contamination and a sequencing artifact, a later analysis removed 592 highly shared, low-generation-probability nucleotide sequences. In a later analysis, a clonal expansion index was calculated for each public chain from normalized within-repertoire ranks of inferred template counts. A later analysis computed generation probabilities with a VDJ recombination model fitted to out-of-frame rearrangements, and checked the results against IGoR. Hypergeometric tests were used in a later analysis to score TCR-TCR, TCR-HLA and TCR-CMV co-occurrence, with a repertoire-size bias correction applied to the TCR pairs. A later analysis estimated false discovery rates by permuting HLA or CMV assignments 20 times. A later analysis grouped co-occurring TCRs with DBSCAN, adding TCRdist sequence similarity when clustering within HLA-allele-positive subsets. Repertoires with fewer than 30,000 or more than 120,000 public chains, plus five repertoires with anomalous nucleotide sharing, were excluded from co-occurrence clustering. TCRdb holds this immuneACCESS table with in-frame rearrangements only. Some clones are missing; in checked studies, unresolved V genes explain under half, and the rest has no known cause. That table gives V, J and clone size, and the DNA gave D and trimming. This sample holds about 150,000 clones; around 70% were observed only once. 2% to 2.5% of the sample is taken by the ten largest.

This TCR was recovered from a woman aged 55-69 years in good health and CMV-seropositive. The sample was PBMCs. Recombination connected TRBV6-6 to TRBJ1-2, with 9 middle bases fitting TRBD1. The DNA sequence follows: TGTGCCAGCAGGAGACAGGGGGGGAACTATGGCTACACCTTC. The resulting protein is CASRRQGGNYGYTF.